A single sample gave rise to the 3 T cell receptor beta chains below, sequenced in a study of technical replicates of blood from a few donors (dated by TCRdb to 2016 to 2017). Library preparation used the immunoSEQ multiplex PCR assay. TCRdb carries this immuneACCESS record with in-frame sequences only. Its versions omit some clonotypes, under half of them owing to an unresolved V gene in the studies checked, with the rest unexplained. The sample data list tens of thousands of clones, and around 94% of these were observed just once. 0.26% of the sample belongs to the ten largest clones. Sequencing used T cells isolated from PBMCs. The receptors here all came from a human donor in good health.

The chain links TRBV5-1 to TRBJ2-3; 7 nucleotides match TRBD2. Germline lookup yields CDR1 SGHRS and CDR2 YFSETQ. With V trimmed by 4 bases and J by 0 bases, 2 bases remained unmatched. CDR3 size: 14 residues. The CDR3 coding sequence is TGCGCCAGCAGCCCGGGAGGTAGCACAGATACGCAGTATTTT. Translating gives CASSPGGSTDTQYF.

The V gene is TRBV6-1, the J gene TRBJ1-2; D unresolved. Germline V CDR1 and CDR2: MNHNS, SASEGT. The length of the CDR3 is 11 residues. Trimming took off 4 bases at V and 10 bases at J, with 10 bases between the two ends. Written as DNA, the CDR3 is TGTGCCAGCAGTGTATCAGGAATCTACACCTTC. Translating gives CASSVSGIYTF.

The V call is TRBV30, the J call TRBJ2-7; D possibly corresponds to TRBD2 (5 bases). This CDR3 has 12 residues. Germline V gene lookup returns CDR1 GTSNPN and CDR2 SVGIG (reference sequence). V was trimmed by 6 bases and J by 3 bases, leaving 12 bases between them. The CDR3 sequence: CACVLGDYEQYF. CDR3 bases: TGTGCCTGCGTCCTCGGGGACTACGAGCAGTACTTC.